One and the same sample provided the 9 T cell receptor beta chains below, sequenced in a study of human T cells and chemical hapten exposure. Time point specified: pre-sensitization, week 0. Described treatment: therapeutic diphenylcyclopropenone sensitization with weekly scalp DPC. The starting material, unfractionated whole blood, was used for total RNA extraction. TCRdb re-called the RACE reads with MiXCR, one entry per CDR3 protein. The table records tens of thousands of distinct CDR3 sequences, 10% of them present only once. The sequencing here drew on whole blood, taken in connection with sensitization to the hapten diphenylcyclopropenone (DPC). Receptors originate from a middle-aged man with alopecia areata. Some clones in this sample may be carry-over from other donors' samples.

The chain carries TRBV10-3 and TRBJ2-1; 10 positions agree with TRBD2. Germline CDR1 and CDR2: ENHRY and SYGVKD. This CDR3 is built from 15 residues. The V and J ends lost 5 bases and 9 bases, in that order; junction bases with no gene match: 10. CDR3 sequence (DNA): TGTGCCATCAGTCCCTTAGCGGGAGGAAGCCCTGAGCAGTTCTTC. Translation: CAISPLAGGSPEQFF.

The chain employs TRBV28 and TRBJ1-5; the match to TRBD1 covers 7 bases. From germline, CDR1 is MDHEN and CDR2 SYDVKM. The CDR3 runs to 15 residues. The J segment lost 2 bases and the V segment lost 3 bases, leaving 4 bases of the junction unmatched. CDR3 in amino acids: CASSFFTGGNQPQHF. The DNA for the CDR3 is TGTGCCAGCAGTTTTTTCACAGGGGGCAATCAGCCCCAGCATTTT.

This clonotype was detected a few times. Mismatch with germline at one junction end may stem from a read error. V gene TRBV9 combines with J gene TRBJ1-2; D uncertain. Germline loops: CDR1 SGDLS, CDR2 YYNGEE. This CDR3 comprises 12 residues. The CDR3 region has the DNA TGTGCCACCAGCCCCGCTCTACAGGGCTACACCTTC. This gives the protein CATSPALQGYTF.

CDR3 loop: CASSSGGSNQPQHF. The CDR3 coding sequence is TGTGCCAGCAGCTCAGGGGGCAGCAATCAGCCCCAGCATTTT. V usage is TRBV28 and J usage is TRBJ1-5, with 8 bases identical to TRBD1. CDR3 length: 14 residues. Losses at the gene ends were 6 bases for V and 1 base for J; bases not matched to a gene: 2. Germline V CDR1 and CDR2: MDHEN, SYDVKM. The entire variable domain, with the rest obtained from reference TRBV28 and TRBJ1-5, is as follows: DVKVTQSSRYLVKRTGEKVFLECVQDMDHENMFWYRQDPGLGLRLIYFSYDVKMKEKGDIPEGYSVSREKKERFSLILESASTNQTSMYLCASSSGGSNQPQHFGDGTRLSIL.

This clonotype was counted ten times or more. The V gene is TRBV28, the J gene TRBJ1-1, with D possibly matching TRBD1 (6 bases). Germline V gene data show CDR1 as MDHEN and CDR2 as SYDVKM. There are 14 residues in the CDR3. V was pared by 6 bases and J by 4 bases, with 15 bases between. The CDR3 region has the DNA TGTGCCAGCAGGGAAAGGGGGGGGTCCACTGAAGCTTTCTTT. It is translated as CASRERGGSTEAFF.

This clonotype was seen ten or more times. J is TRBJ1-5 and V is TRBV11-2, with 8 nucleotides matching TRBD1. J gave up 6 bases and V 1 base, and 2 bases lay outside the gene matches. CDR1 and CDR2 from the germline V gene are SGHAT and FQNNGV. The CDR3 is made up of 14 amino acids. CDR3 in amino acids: CASSLGQGRQPQHF. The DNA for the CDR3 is TGTGCCAGCAGCTTAGGACAGGGGCGTCAGCCCCAGCATTTT.

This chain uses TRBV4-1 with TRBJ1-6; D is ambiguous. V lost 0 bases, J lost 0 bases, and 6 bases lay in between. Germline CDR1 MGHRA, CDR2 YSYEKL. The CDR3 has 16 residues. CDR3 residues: CASSQDRSSYNSPLHF. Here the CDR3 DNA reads TGCGCCAGCAGCCAAGACAGGAGCTCCTATAATTCACCCCTCCACTTT.

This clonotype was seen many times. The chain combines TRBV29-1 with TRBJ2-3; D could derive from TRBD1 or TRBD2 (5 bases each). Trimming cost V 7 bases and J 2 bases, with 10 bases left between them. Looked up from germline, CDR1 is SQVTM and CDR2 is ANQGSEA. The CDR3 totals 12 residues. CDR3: CSGRESTDTQYF. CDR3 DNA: TGCAGCGGCAGGGAGTCCACAGATACGCAGTATTTT.

The CDR3 nucleotides read TGCAGTGCTAGAGCCCCTAGCGGGAGAGTAGATACGCAGTATTTT. Its protein product is CSARAPSGRVDTQYF. The V gene is TRBV20-1, the J gene TRBJ2-3; 10 bases are shared with TRBD2. The CDR3 contains 15 residues. Trimming cost V 1 base and J 5 bases; bases outside gene matches: 6. Germline values: CDR1 DFQATT, CDR2 SNEGSKA (reference sequence).